This T cell receptor (beta chain) was obtained from a study of shared clonotypes between healthy human individuals. With 4 bases clipped from V and 4 bases from J, the junction kept 7 bases outside the gene matches. This CDR3 comprises 15 residues. Germline V gene lookup returns CDR1 MNHEY and CDR2 SMNVEV (reference sequence). Study-level findings and limits: The sole specimen, blood, was sampled, and tissue repertoires likely differ.

Concerning this clone: The antigen is unknown.

Deep-level settings were used for running the assay. TCRdb's table, derived via immunoSEQ multiplex PCR, lists solely in-frame clones and lacks some. The table includes about 650,000 clones, 95% detected once. CD45RO-negative, CCR7-positively selected cells formed the naive CD8 fraction, excluding terminally differentiated effector memory CD45RA+ cells. The sample comprised naive CD8+ T cells sorted from blood. The receptor was isolated from a woman aged 30 to 39 in good health. The J gene is TRBJ2-3, the V gene TRBV27, with 8 bases identical to TRBD2. The chain's CDR3 is CASSWTGGYADTQYF. The CDR3 nucleotides read TGTGCCAGCAGTTGGACGGGAGGGTACGCAGATACGCAGTATTTT.